A selection of T cell receptor beta chains follows, all from one sample in a study of read filtering for tumor transcriptome and immune sequencing. Each CDR3 protein is one row after TCRdb ran MiXCR on the reads. The repertoire includes over 15,000 distinct CDR3 sequences, 22% of them detected once, and less than 25% sits in the top ten. The specimen was a population of CD138-negative cells sorted from bone marrow. The source is a donor at least 40 years old with multiple myeloma. Each CDR3 is given with its conserved first and last residue. The order of the fields is CDR3 DNA, CDR3 protein, J gene, V gene, D gene, clone size. D genes are given only for firm matches. Some rows have no size entry. The others give once, few or many, or a class for an expanded clone.

CDR3 DNA: TGCAGTGCTGGATCCACAGGGAACAACTACGAGCAGTACTTC
CDR3 protein: CSAGSTGNNYEQYF
J gene: TRBJ2-7
V gene: TRBV20-1
D gene: NA
clone size: medium-sized

CDR3 DNA: TGCGCCAGCACTTGGCGGGACCCCCCAGCGGAGCTGTTTTTT
CDR3 protein: CASTWRDPPAELFF
J gene: TRBJ2-2
V gene: TRBV10-2
D gene: NA
clone size: many

CDR3 DNA: TGTGCCAGCTCACCACAGGGAGATACGCAGTATTTT
CDR3 protein: CASSPQGDTQYF
J gene: TRBJ2-3
V gene: TRBV18
D gene: NA
clone size: many

CDR3 DNA: TGTGCCAGCAGCACAACCGGGACTAGATTCTACAATGAGCAGTTCTTC
CDR3 protein: CASSTTGTRFYNEQFF
J gene: TRBJ2-1
V gene: TRBV9
D gene: TRBD2
clone size: few

CDR3 DNA: TGTGCCAGCAGCCTTAGTACCGCAGATACGCAGTATTTT
CDR3 protein: CASSLSTADTQYF
J gene: TRBJ2-3
V gene: TRBV11-2
D gene: NA
clone size: once

CDR3 DNA: TGTGCCAGCAGCTTGGCCCCGGGACATCACAATTCACCCCTCCACTTT
CDR3 protein: CASSLAPGHHNSPLHF
J gene: TRBJ1-6
V gene: TRBV5-5
D gene: NA
clone size: many

CDR3 DNA: TGTGCCAGCAGCTCCATGACAGGGGACGAGCAGTACTTC
CDR3 protein: CASSSMTGDEQYF
J gene: TRBJ2-7
V gene: TRBV5-6
D gene: TRBD1
clone size: few

CDR3 DNA: TGTGCCAGCAGCCGATTCCGGGCGGGGGCAAGCACAGATACGCAGTATTTT
CDR3 protein: CASSRFRAGASTDTQYF
J gene: TRBJ2-3
V gene: TRBV7-6
D gene: NA
clone size: medium-sized

CDR3 DNA: TGCAGCGTCGGACAGGGGGCAAGGACTGAAGCTTTCTTT
CDR3 protein: CSVGQGARTEAFF
J gene: TRBJ1-1
V gene: TRBV29-1
D gene: TRBD1
clone size: medium-sized

CDR3 DNA: TGTGCCAGCAGTTACGGCGGCTACATGGCGACATACAATGAGCAGTTCTTC
CDR3 protein: CASSYGGYMATYNEQFF
J gene: TRBJ2-1
V gene: TRBV6-5
D gene: NA
clone size: many

CDR3 DNA: TGTGCCAGCAGCGTGGATATTCGCAATGAGCAGCCCTTC
CDR3 protein: CASSVDIRNEQPF
J gene: TRBJ2-1
V gene: TRBV9
D gene: NA
clone size: NA

CDR3 DNA: TGTGCCAGCAGCCCTCGGACCCGTAGCTCTGGGGCCAACGTCCTGACTTTC
CDR3 protein: CASSPRTRSSGANVLTF
J gene: TRBJ2-6
V gene: TRBV4-2
D gene: NA
clone size: few

CDR3 DNA: TGTGCCAGCAGTTCACCGGGACGCGGCTATGGCTACACCTTC
CDR3 protein: CASSSPGRGYGYTF
J gene: TRBJ1-2
V gene: TRBV28
D gene: NA
clone size: NA

CDR3 DNA: TGCAGTGCTCGCCGGGGAGGGGAGCAGTACTTC
CDR3 protein: CSARRGGEQYF
J gene: TRBJ2-7
V gene: TRBV20-1
D gene: TRBD2
clone size: many

CDR3 DNA: TGCGCCAGCAGCCAGGCCGGACTAGCGGTGGGGAATGAGCAGTTCTTC
CDR3 protein: CASSQAGLAVGNEQFF
J gene: TRBJ2-1
V gene: TRBV4-3
D gene: TRBD2
clone size: medium-sized

CDR3 DNA: TGTGCCAGCAGCTTAGCGCGGGCCCAGAGCTCCTACAATGAGCAGTTCTTC
CDR3 protein: CASSLARAQSSYNEQFF
J gene: TRBJ2-1
V gene: TRBV7-6
D gene: NA
clone size: many

CDR3 DNA: TGTGCCAGCAGCAAATACAGGGGAGACAATGAGCAGTTCTTC
CDR3 protein: CASSKYRGDNEQFF
J gene: TRBJ2-1
V gene: TRBV21-1
D gene: NA
clone size: NA

CDR3 DNA: TGCGCCAGCAGCCCGACAGTTAGAAACACCGGGGAGCTGTTTTTT
CDR3 protein: CASSPTVRNTGELFF
J gene: TRBJ2-2
V gene: TRBV5-1
D gene: NA
clone size: many

CDR3 DNA: TGTGCCAGCAGTGGAGGTACTAGCAATCAGCCCCAGCATTTT
CDR3 protein: CASSGGTSNQPQHF
J gene: TRBJ1-5
V gene: TRBV6-1
D gene: NA
clone size: once

CDR3 DNA: TGCAGTGCTAACGACAGGGGAGGTCAGCCCCAGCATTTT
CDR3 protein: CSANDRGGQPQHF
J gene: TRBJ1-5
V gene: TRBV20-1
D gene: TRBD1
clone size: NA

CDR3 DNA: TGTGCCAGCAGCCCCCAGGAGCGGAGAAGCACAGATACGCAGTATTTT
CDR3 protein: CASSPQERRSTDTQYF
J gene: TRBJ2-3
V gene: TRBV3-1
D gene: NA
clone size: NA

CDR3 DNA: TGTGCCAGCATCTCCTCTAGCGGGTCGTCGTTCTTC
CDR3 protein: CASISSSGSSFF
J gene: TRBJ2-1
V gene: TRBV5-4
D gene: TRBD2
clone size: NA

CDR3 DNA: TGTGCCAGCAGTCCCCGGGACGGATTTTACGAGCAGTACTTC
CDR3 protein: CASSPRDGFYEQYF
J gene: TRBJ2-7
V gene: TRBV6-5
D gene: NA
clone size: many

CDR3 DNA: TGCAGTGCTAGCGAGCCCCCTAGCACAGATACACAGTATTTT
CDR3 protein: CSASEPPSTDTQYF
J gene: TRBJ2-3
V gene: TRBV20-1
D gene: NA
clone size: NA

CDR3 DNA: TGCAGCGTTAGCGGGCGCGGGTTCTACGAGCAGTACTTC
CDR3 protein: CSVSGRGFYEQYF
J gene: TRBJ2-7
V gene: TRBV29-1
D gene: NA
clone size: NA

CDR3 DNA: TGCAGTGCCCGCCTACACGAGCCAAGCTCCTACAATGAGCAGTTCTTC
CDR3 protein: CSARLHEPSSYNEQFF
J gene: TRBJ2-1
V gene: TRBV20-1
D gene: NA
clone size: NA

CDR3 DNA: TGCAGTGCTCCGGACAGCCGAGGATCTGGAAACACCATATATTTT
CDR3 protein: CSAPDSRGSGNTIYF
J gene: TRBJ1-3
V gene: TRBV20-1
D gene: NA
clone size: few

CDR3 DNA: TGTGCCAGCAGACCTAAGACAGGGGGGATGTACGAGCAGTACTTC
CDR3 protein: CASRPKTGGMYEQYF
J gene: TRBJ2-7
V gene: TRBV2
D gene: TRBD1
clone size: few

CDR3 DNA: TGTGCCAGCAGTTTAAGGCAGGGTATCGGGGAGCTGTTTTTT
CDR3 protein: CASSLRQGIGELFF
J gene: TRBJ2-2
V gene: TRBV28
D gene: NA
clone size: many

CDR3 DNA: TGTGCCAGCAGTCACCCCTCGGATGAGCAGTTCTTC
CDR3 protein: CASSHPSDEQFF
J gene: TRBJ2-1
V gene: TRBV12-3/TRBV12-4
D gene: NA
clone size: many

CDR3 DNA: TGCAGCGTTGAAGAGTGGATTGCGCCGCCGGGCAATGAGCAGTTCTTC
CDR3 protein: CSVEEWIAPPGNEQFF
J gene: TRBJ2-1
V gene: TRBV29-1
D gene: NA
clone size: medium-sized

CDR3 DNA: TGTGCCAGCAGTTACGGACAGGTTGGTTTCGGAAGAGAGACCCAGTACTTC
CDR3 protein: CASSYGQVGFGRETQYF
J gene: TRBJ2-5
V gene: TRBV6-2/TRBV6-3
D gene: TRBD1
clone size: NA

CDR3 DNA: TGTGCCAGCAGATCCGGGCAAGCCTACGAGCAGTACTTC
CDR3 protein: CASRSGQAYEQYF
J gene: TRBJ2-7
V gene: TRBV7-9
D gene: NA
clone size: many

CDR3 DNA: TGTGCCACCACGGGACGAATACTAAACATTCAGTACTTC
CDR3 protein: CATTGRILNIQYF
J gene: TRBJ2-4
V gene: TRBV28
D gene: NA
clone size: few

CDR3 DNA: TGTGCCAGCAGTGGGATAGAGCAGTTCTTC
CDR3 protein: CASSGIEQFF
J gene: TRBJ2-1
V gene: TRBV2
D gene: NA
clone size: NA

CDR3 DNA: TGCAGCGTTGTTAGGGCGCTTTTGGGTAGAACTGAAGCTTTCTTT
CDR3 protein: CSVVRALLGRTEAFF
J gene: TRBJ1-1
V gene: TRBV29-1
D gene: NA
clone size: medium-sized

CDR3 DNA: TGTGCCAGCAGCTTGGGGGGGACTAGCGTATACGAGCAGTACTTC
CDR3 protein: CASSLGGTSVYEQYF
J gene: TRBJ2-7
V gene: TRBV7-2
D gene: TRBD2
clone size: NA

CDR3 DNA: TGTGCCAGCAGCGTTGTTAGGGACAGGGCGAACACCGGGGAGCTGTTTTTT
CDR3 protein: CASSVVRDRANTGELFF
J gene: TRBJ2-2
V gene: TRBV9
D gene: TRBD1
clone size: NA

CDR3 DNA: TGTGCCAGCAGTTATCCCGGGAGGGCCCGTGAGCAGTTCTTC
CDR3 protein: CASSYPGRAREQFF
J gene: TRBJ2-1
V gene: TRBV6-2/TRBV6-3
D gene: TRBD2
clone size: many

CDR3 DNA: TGTGCCAGTAGTTACTCTTCTAGCGCCGTACTAAGCTCCTACAATGTGCAGTTCTTT
CDR3 protein: CASSYSSSAVLSSYNVQFF
J gene: TRBJ2-1
V gene: TRBV6-2/TRBV6-3
D gene: NA
clone size: NA

CDR3 DNA: TGTGCCAGCAGTTTGGGATCCAGGGGAAGCAATCAGCCCCAGCATTTT
CDR3 protein: CASSLGSRGSNQPQHF
J gene: TRBJ1-5
V gene: TRBV28
D gene: NA
clone size: many

CDR3 DNA: TGCGCCAGCAGTCTGGGGGAGAACACCGGGGAGCTGTTTTTT
CDR3 protein: CASSLGENTGELFF
J gene: TRBJ2-2
V gene: TRBV23-1
D gene: NA
clone size: many

CDR3 DNA: TGTGCCAGCAGTCTAACCGGCGGAATCACTGAAGCTTTCTTT
CDR3 protein: CASSLTGGITEAFF
J gene: TRBJ1-1
V gene: TRBV6-2/TRBV6-3
D gene: NA
clone size: many

CDR3 DNA: TGCAGCGTTACGGAGGATGAAAAACTGTTTTTT
CDR3 protein: CSVTEDEKLFF
J gene: TRBJ1-4
V gene: TRBV29-1
D gene: NA
clone size: many